The clone carrying this T cell receptor (beta chain) was found many times. No antigen is known for it. This entry belongs to a study of T cells in Graves' hyperthyroidism and ophthalmopathy. Study-wide results and limits: A model using 13 V-J features told ophthalmopathy apart from stable hyperthyroidism.

Those with hyperthyroidism were 18 to 65 years old, newly diagnosed, and ill for under 2 months. The study collected blood at first hyperthyroidism diagnosis, before any ophthalmopathy symptoms arose. With 10 bases removed from V and 2 bases from J, the gap between germline ends came to 14 bases. There are 13 residues in the CDR3. The V gene's germline CDR1 is SEHNR and CDR2 FQNEAQ (reference sequence). Researchers took RNA transcripts and amplified the TCR beta CDR3 regions from them. The TCR CDR3 first-round RT-PCR relied on the HTBI primer set. TCRdb passed the multiplex PCR reads through MiXCR, listing each CDR3 protein once. The repertoire holds about 770,000 distinct CDR3 sequences, with around 20% as singletons.

The chain employs TRBV7-9 and TRBJ1-2, with D unresolved. Sequencing was done on a sample of blood. The clonotype was recovered from a woman aged 45-59 years with Graves' hyperthyroidism that later progressed to Graves' ophthalmopathy. CDR3 nucleotides: TGTGCCATCCTCTCGAGGGAGAACTATGGCTACACCTTC. This codes for CAILSRENYGYTF.